The rows below give T cell receptor beta chains drawn from one sample of a study of blood T cell repertoires in COVID-19. Assay used: immunoSEQ multiplex PCR; TCRdb lists only in-frame clones, some missing. The table records 400,000 to 450,000 clones, around 91% of them present only once. Sequencing input: peripheral blood. Source of these receptors: a middle-aged woman with COVID-19, enrolled during active disease. CDR3s include the opening cysteine and the closing phenylalanine or tryptophan. The D gene is left open where the match is weak. The size field is filled for only some rows; it gives once, few, many or a size class.

J gene | clone size | D gene | V gene | CDR3 protein | CDR3 DNA
TRBJ2-7 | - | TRBD1 | TRBV6-5 | CASRRDREAYEQYF | TGTGCCAGCAGGCGGGACAGGGAGGCCTACGAGCAGTACTTC
TRBJ2-1 | - | - | TRBV2 | CASRWAGSYNEQFF | TGTGCCAGCCGGTGGGCAGGGTCCTACAATGAGCAGTTCTTC
TRBJ2-7 | - | TRBD1 | TRBV7-9 | CASSSSAAGGVEQYF | TGTGCCAGCAGCTCCTCTGCGGCAGGGGGCGTAGAGCAGTACTTC
TRBJ1-2 | - | - | TRBV10-3 | CAISDIPESYGYTF | TGTGCCATCAGTGACATCCCCGAGTCGTATGGCTACACCTTC
TRBJ2-3 | - | TRBD1 | TRBV4-1 | CASSRDSGQANTDTQYF | TGCGCCAGCAGCCGAGATTCGGGACAGGCAAACACAGATACGCAGTATTTT
TRBJ1-1 | - | TRBD1 | TRBV6-5 | CASSRTGNTEAFF | TGTGCCAGCAGCCGGACAGGGAACACTGAAGCTTTCTTT
TRBJ2-1 | - | - | TRBV29-1 | CSVDLGYGEQFF | TGCAGCGTAGATCTAGGCTACGGTGAGCAGTTCTTC
TRBJ1-2 | - | TRBD1 | TRBV4-3 | CASSQDLDRGYGYTF | TGCGCCAGCAGCCAAGATTTGGACAGGGGCTATGGCTACACCTTC
TRBJ1-3 | - | - | TRBV5-1 | CASSFGQGNTIYF | TGCGCCAGCAGCTTCGGACAGGGAAACACCATATATTTT
TRBJ2-7 | few | TRBD2 | TRBV4-1 | CASSPRPGLAVYEQYF | TGCGCCAGCAGCCCTAGACCGGGACTAGCGGTATACGAGCAGTACTTC
TRBJ2-5 | - | - | TRBV5-6 | CASSLRGAGRTEETQYF | TGTGCCAGCAGCTTGCGGGGGGCAGGTCGAACTGAAGAGACCCAGTACTTC
TRBJ2-7 | - | TRBD1 | TRBV5-1 | CASSRGPGQETYEQYF | TGCGCCAGCAGCCGCGGTCCGGGACAGGAGACCTACGAGCAGTACTTC
TRBJ2-3 | - | TRBD2 | TRBV15 | CATSPGTRVRDTQYF | TGTGCCACCAGCCCAGGGACTAGAGTTCGAGATACGCAGTATTTT
TRBJ2-3 | - | TRBD2 | TRBV27 | CASSFLAGGLGTDTQYF | TGTGCCAGCAGTTTTCTCGCGGGAGGGCTCGGCACAGATACGCAGTATTTT
TRBJ1-2 | - | - | TRBV30 | CAWSPRVDYGYTF | TGTGCCTGGAGCCCCAGGGTAGACTATGGCTACACCTTC
TRBJ2-1 | - | TRBD2 | TRBV13 | CASSLRTSGSSAYNEQFF | TGTGCCAGCAGCTTAAGGACTAGCGGGAGCAGCGCCTACAATGAGCAGTTCTTC
TRBJ1-3 | - | - | TRBV30 | CAWSTDSLSGNTIYF | TGTGCCTGGAGTACCGATAGCCTCTCTGGAAACACCATATATTTT
TRBJ1-1 | - | TRBD1 | TRBV28 | CASSRQGAVDMAFF | TGTGCCAGCAGCCGGCAGGGGGCAGTTGATATGGCTTTCTTT
TRBJ1-6 | - | - | TRBV4-3 | CASSHGGENSPLHF | TGCGCCAGCAGCCATGGTGGGGAGAATTCACCCCTCCACTTT
TRBJ2-7 | - | - | TRBV4-3 | CASSQGIGGPPYEQYF | TGCGCCAGCAGCCAGGGAATTGGGGGCCCCCCCTACGAGCAGTACTTC
TRBJ2-5 | - | TRBD2 | TRBV20-1 | CSASALAGGETQYF | TGCAGTGCTAGTGCCCTAGCGGGGGGAGAGACCCAGTACTTC
TRBJ2-4 | - | TRBD2 | TRBV28 | CASSLPGTTLKNIQYF | TGTGCCAGCAGCCTTCCGGGGACTACTCTCAAAAACATTCAGTACTTC
TRBJ1-2 | - | - | TRBV19 | CASSIDLTIYGYTF | TGTGCCAGTAGTATAGATCTAACTATCTATGGCTACACCTTC
TRBJ2-1 | - | - | TRBV4-3 | CASSPHRVGNEQFF | TGCGCCAGCAGCCCGCACAGGGTGGGGAATGAGCAGTTCTTC
TRBJ1-2 | - | TRBD1 | TRBV5-5 | CASSLGDSLIYGYTF | TGTGCCAGCAGCTTGGGGGACAGTTTAATCTATGGCTACACCTTC
TRBJ2-3 | - | - | TRBV9 | CASSVESGTDTQYF | TGTGCCAGCAGCGTAGAGAGCGGAACAGATACGCAGTATTTT
TRBJ1-1 | - | - | TRBV6-2/TRBV6-3 | CASSYSPGYTEAFF | TGTGCCAGCAGTTACTCTCCCGGGTACACTGAAGCTTTCTTT